The rows below give T cell receptor beta chains drawn from one sample of a study of control samples from healthy donors and cancer patients. This table comes from immunoSEQ multiplex PCR, and its TCRdb copy is limited to in-frame clones, with some not included. The data contain approximately 150,000 clones, roughly 92% of them singletons. The sample taken for sequencing was blood. The receptors originated from a woman in her thirties in good health. The CDR3 runs from the conserved cysteine through the conserved F or W. The D gene is left open where the match is weak. Not every row has a clone size; where given, it reads once, few, many or a size class.

CDR3nt: TGTGCCAGCAGCGCAAAGCCGGGACGTTACAATGAGCAGTTCTTC
CDR3aa: CASSAKPGRYNEQFF
j_gene: TRBJ2-1
v_gene: TRBV7-9
abundance: .
d_gene: .

CDR3nt: TGTGCCAGCAGCTCCTTAGTGGACACCGGGGAGCTGTTTTTT
CDR3aa: CASSSLVDTGELFF
j_gene: TRBJ2-2
v_gene: TRBV7-9
abundance: .
d_gene: .

CDR3nt: TGTGCCATCACCGGGACGGACGGCAATGAGCAGTTCTTC
CDR3aa: CAITGTDGNEQFF
j_gene: TRBJ2-1
v_gene: TRBV10-3
abundance: once
d_gene: .

CDR3nt: TGTGCCAGTAGTCCGGGACCGGCCCCCTATGGCTACACCTTC
CDR3aa: CASSPGPAPYGYTF
j_gene: TRBJ1-2
v_gene: TRBV19
abundance: .
d_gene: .

CDR3nt: TGTGCCAGCAAAAAACAGGGCGAGAGGACTTTCTTT
CDR3aa: CASKKQGERTFF
j_gene: TRBJ1-1
v_gene: TRBV7-9
abundance: .
d_gene: .

CDR3nt: TGTGCCAGCAGCTTAGACGGGGCCCGCTCCTACGAGCAGTACTTC
CDR3aa: CASSLDGARSYEQYF
j_gene: TRBJ2-7
v_gene: TRBV7-9
abundance: .
d_gene: .

CDR3nt: TGTGCCAGCAGCTTAAGGGAAACCCTAACCCAGTACTTC
CDR3aa: CASSLRETLTQYF
j_gene: TRBJ2-5
v_gene: TRBV13
abundance: .
d_gene: .

CDR3nt: TGTGCTAGTGGGCCCTCTCAAAAGGGGACGAACACCGGGGAGCTGTTTTTT
CDR3aa: CASGPSQKGTNTGELFF
j_gene: TRBJ2-2
v_gene: TRBV12-5
abundance: .
d_gene: .

CDR3nt: TGTGCCAGCAGTGGGGCGGGACTTAACTATGGCTACACCTTC
CDR3aa: CASSGAGLNYGYTF
j_gene: TRBJ1-2
v_gene: TRBV2
abundance: .
d_gene: .

CDR3nt: TGTGCCACCAGTGATTTGGGGACAGGGGAAGCTTTCTTT
CDR3aa: CATSDLGTGEAFF
j_gene: TRBJ1-1
v_gene: TRBV24-1
abundance: .
d_gene: TRBD1

CDR3nt: TGTGCCACCGGGACAGGGAGGCACTATGGCTACACCTTC
CDR3aa: CATGTGRHYGYTF
j_gene: TRBJ1-2
v_gene: TRBV12-3/TRBV12-4
abundance: .
d_gene: TRBD1

CDR3nt: TGTGCCTGGAGGAACCTGGGGTACGAGCAGTACTTC
CDR3aa: CAWRNLGYEQYF
j_gene: TRBJ2-7
v_gene: TRBV30
abundance: .
d_gene: .

CDR3nt: TGTGCCAGCTCGGCGGTTGGTCTTGATACGCAGTATTTT
CDR3aa: CASSAVGLDTQYF
j_gene: TRBJ2-3
v_gene: TRBV6-6
abundance: .
d_gene: .

CDR3nt: TGTGCCAGCAGCCTTGGACTAGCGGGAGGTTCGCGAGAGCAGTACTTC
CDR3aa: CASSLGLAGGSREQYF
j_gene: TRBJ2-7
v_gene: TRBV7-2
abundance: .
d_gene: TRBD2

CDR3nt: TGTGCCAGCAGCCAGACAGGGGGGACCTACGAGCAGTACTTC
CDR3aa: CASSQTGGTYEQYF
j_gene: TRBJ2-7
v_gene: TRBV11-2
abundance: once
d_gene: TRBD1

CDR3nt: TGTGCCAGCAGTACCGGGACAGGGTTGGGGGAGCAGTACTTC
CDR3aa: CASSTGTGLGEQYF
j_gene: TRBJ2-7
v_gene: TRBV2
abundance: once
d_gene: TRBD1

CDR3nt: TGCAGCGTTGTCGCCAGGGGAGGAAACACTGAAGCTTTCTTT
CDR3aa: CSVVARGGNTEAFF
j_gene: TRBJ1-1
v_gene: TRBV29-1
abundance: .
d_gene: .

CDR3nt: TGTGCCAGCAGTTTTCTGACCCTTCGGGAGGAGCCCCAGCATTTT
CDR3aa: CASSFLTLREEPQHF
j_gene: TRBJ1-5
v_gene: TRBV28
abundance: .
d_gene: .

CDR3nt: TGTGCCAGTAGTATGGTTTCCTCAAGGAGCAATCAGCCCCAGCATTTT
CDR3aa: CASSMVSSRSNQPQHF
j_gene: TRBJ1-5
v_gene: TRBV19
abundance: .
d_gene: .

CDR3nt: TGTGCCAGCAGTTACTCGAGAATCTTGGGACTAGCCTCCGAGCAGTACTTC
CDR3aa: CASSYSRILGLASEQYF
j_gene: TRBJ2-7
v_gene: TRBV6-2/TRBV6-3
abundance: .
d_gene: TRBD2